The rows below give T cell receptor beta chains drawn from one sample of a study of T-cell reconstitution after alpha-beta-depleted transplantation in children. Via MiXCR, TCRdb re-called the PCR reads, giving one row per CDR3 protein. Of some 200,000 distinct CDR3 sequences in the sample, 6.6% were seen once. Sequencing was performed on PBMCs, taken before TCRalphabeta/CD19-depleted stem cell transplant. These TCRs come from a boy aged 2-9 years with acute lymphoblastic leukemia, due to receive a stem cell transplant. Each CDR3 is given with its conserved first and last residue. Fields, in order: clone size, V gene, CDR3 protein. Not every row has a clone size; where given, it reads once, few, many or a size class.

clone_size: many
v_call: TRBV9
cdr3_aa: CASSVEGGAGGPNEQFF

clone_size: many
v_call: TRBV7-9
cdr3_aa: CASSPGREYGYTF

clone_size: few
v_call: TRBV10-2
cdr3_aa: CASSEWTGSNQPQHF

clone_size: many
v_call: TRBV3-1
cdr3_aa: CASSQGRTGGGEQYF

clone_size: few
v_call: TRBV11-3
cdr3_aa: CASSLGTSVNEQFF

clone_size: few
v_call: TRBV7-9
cdr3_aa: CASSADMTGVSLHF

clone_size: many
v_call: TRBV5-1
cdr3_aa: CASSLDEGSYNQQFF

clone_size: many
v_call: TRBV7-9
cdr3_aa: CASSPGTTEQAYEQYF

clone_size: many
v_call: TRBV10-1
cdr3_aa: CASSESPPGRSYEQYF

clone_size: many
v_call: TRBV28
cdr3_aa: CASSLRTSGRNEQFF

clone_size: many
v_call: TRBV9
cdr3_aa: CASSVGSGRAYEQYF

clone_size: many
v_call: TRBV7-3
cdr3_aa: CASSTGSPNTEAFF

clone_size: few
v_call: TRBV7-2
cdr3_aa: CASSKQSGANTGELFF

clone_size: many
v_call: TRBV7-2
cdr3_aa: CASSKLVLATDTQYF

clone_size: -
v_call: TRBV20-1
cdr3_aa: CSAREAAGGPRSEQFF

clone_size: many
v_call: TRBV28
cdr3_aa: CASSFIGNLYGYTF

clone_size: few
v_call: TRBV19
cdr3_aa: CASSRGEGALETQYF

clone_size: many
v_call: TRBV20-1
cdr3_aa: CSADGPSTDTQYF

clone_size: -
v_call: TRBV4-2
cdr3_aa: CASSQAGVGNEQFF

clone_size: many
v_call: TRBV20-1
cdr3_aa: CSARDQQKYEAFF

clone_size: many
v_call: TRBV5-1
cdr3_aa: CASSGSTQSYGYTF

clone_size: many
v_call: TRBV7-8
cdr3_aa: CASSLATAPGSYNEQFF

clone_size: many
v_call: TRBV5-5
cdr3_aa: CASSLSIFGGSYAHEQYF

clone_size: -
v_call: TRBV5-1
cdr3_aa: CASSQLPGGAAKNIQYF

clone_size: many
v_call: TRBV10-3
cdr3_aa: CAISEQTSGRAETQYF

clone_size: -
v_call: TRBV4-1
cdr3_aa: CASSQVGSIGISGYTF

clone_size: many
v_call: TRBV20-1
cdr3_aa: CSATSMGAVETQYF

clone_size: -
v_call: TRBV7-9
cdr3_aa: CASSPGRAGSADTQYF

clone_size: -
v_call: TRBV12-3/TRBV12-4
cdr3_aa: CASGFPVPGELFF

clone_size: -
v_call: TRBV18
cdr3_aa: CASSREGNEQFF

clone_size: few
v_call: TRBV20-1
cdr3_aa: CSASPLAGETDEQFF

clone_size: -
v_call: TRBV7-8
cdr3_aa: CASSLGRGGNTEAFF

clone_size: many
v_call: TRBV5-1
cdr3_aa: CASSLSNRDQETQYF

clone_size: many
v_call: TRBV29-1
cdr3_aa: CSVEVTRGTDTQYF

clone_size: -
v_call: TRBV7-9
cdr3_aa: CASIPDRGYLNYGYTF

clone_size: many
v_call: TRBV28
cdr3_aa: CASSMVHPGELFF

clone_size: -
v_call: TRBV4-2
cdr3_aa: CASSPRGNHEQYF

clone_size: many
v_call: TRBV20-1
cdr3_aa: CSAHRIQQYF

clone_size: few
v_call: TRBV7-7
cdr3_aa: CASSSSFGGVTGELFF

clone_size: many
v_call: TRBV3-1
cdr3_aa: CASSQQGTSSEAFF

clone_size: many
v_call: TRBV28
cdr3_aa: CASSFQGADTQYF

clone_size: few
v_call: TRBV3-1
cdr3_aa: CASSQGTLETQYF

clone_size: many
v_call: TRBV18
cdr3_aa: CASSPPAGSYEQYF

clone_size: -
v_call: TRBV20-1
cdr3_aa: CSAPLSGRGRELFF

clone_size: -
v_call: TRBV27
cdr3_aa: CASSKSGILSGQYF

clone_size: many
v_call: TRBV25-1
cdr3_aa: CASSHRGAYEQYF

clone_size: few
v_call: TRBV7-9
cdr3_aa: CASSLLAGVVETQYF

clone_size: few
v_call: TRBV15
cdr3_aa: CATSRVIGGRHEQFF

clone_size: few
v_call: TRBV28
cdr3_aa: CASSQGTGATTEAFF

clone_size: few
v_call: TRBV10-3
cdr3_aa: CASNERMSGNTIYF

clone_size: many
v_call: TRBV5-6
cdr3_aa: CASSLFGVSSTDTQYF

clone_size: many
v_call: TRBV10-3
cdr3_aa: CAISVAGETQYF

clone_size: few
v_call: TRBV20-1
cdr3_aa: CSASSYKGTTLAKNIQYF

clone_size: many
v_call: TRBV7-8
cdr3_aa: CASSSRQGWYEQYF

clone_size: many
v_call: TRBV25-1
cdr3_aa: CASSGLETQYF

clone_size: many
v_call: TRBV5-1
cdr3_aa: CASSLSGTSLQYEQYF

clone_size: many
v_call: TRBV27
cdr3_aa: CASSLRGTTFTDTQYF

clone_size: -
v_call: TRBV3-1
cdr3_aa: CASSQGKVNTEAFF

clone_size: few
v_call: TRBV20-1
cdr3_aa: CSAAFTRRNEQFF

clone_size: -
v_call: TRBV28
cdr3_aa: CASSHRLGSGANVLTF